This TCR beta chain stems from a study of blood T cell repertoires in COVID-19. About the study: T cells, B-cell-depleted T cells, or PBMCs provided the cDNA or gDNA that served as material.

Profiled with immunoSEQ multiplex PCR; TCRdb holds only in-frame clones, not every one. The table records over 85,000 clones, around 84% of them present only once. CDR1 is MNHEY, CDR2 SVGEGT, per germline. The CDR3 is 12 amino acids. V was cut by 3 bases and J by 6 bases, with 8 bases left in between. The clonotype was recovered from a man aged 55 to 69 with acute or convalescent COVID-19. V gene TRBV6-2 or TRBV6-3 combines with J gene TRBJ1-1, with no clear D. Sequences were obtained from peripheral blood. The DNA for the CDR3 is TGTGCCAGCAGTTATTTTGCAGCTGAAGCTTTCTTT. As protein: CASSYFAAEAFF.